The entry that follows covers one T cell receptor (beta chain) sequence. The antigen it recognizes is unknown. No much larger clone is present one base from it, and per-base qualities are unavailable. The Qiagen DNeasy Blood and Tissue Kit was used to extract total genomic DNA from the purified CD4+ T cells. The TCRbeta CDR3 region, defined according to IMGT, was amplified and sequenced using immunoSEQ immunosequencing protocols. The authors' analysis ran thus. The immunoSEQ service preprocessed the raw sequence data to correct PCR and sequencing errors. The sequence data were imported into the immunoSEQ Analyzer and were further analyzed using VDJtools v1.0.7. The paired Wilcoxon signed-rank test was used to test for differences between patients and controls. Not all clones reach the TCRdb copy of this immuneACCESS table, which keeps in-frame sequences only. Checked studies attribute under half of the gap to unresolved V genes and leave the rest unexplained. V, J and clone size were drawn from that table, and D and trimming were deduced from the DNA. This sample is represented by over 20,000 clones; approximately 89% of them were singletons. 5.1% of the sample is taken by the ten largest.

This sample is drawn from a study of untreated major depressive disorder (dated 2018 in TCRdb). Study-level background: The study was a cross-sectional case-control comparison of T cell phenotype and TCR repertoire between antidepressant-free major depressive disorder patients and individually matched non-depressed controls. The TCRbeta sequencing followed up on differences in Vbeta 5.1, Vbeta 11 and Vbeta 22 usage that flow cytometry had shown in the whole cohort.

A distance of 11 bases separates the germline ends of V and J, which lose 5 bases and 0 bases respectively. Inclusive of the bounding cysteine and phenylalanine, the CDR3 is 15 residues long. This entry keeps only the CDR3 DNA: 45 bases, framed from base 1. The germline V gene (reference sequence) provides CDR1 SEHNR and CDR2 FQNEAQ. Results the study describes overall, beyond this receptor: For the sequencing comparisons, one-tailed planned tests were applied to only three preselected Vbeta families. Because of strict matching and exclusion criteria, the study sample was comparatively small, which limits how generalizable the findings are. In the sequencing data, TRBV25-01 and TRBV02-01 usage matched the flow-cytometry pattern but was not statistically significant. In CD4+ T cells, sequencing confirmed that depressed patients used TRBV05-01 (Vbeta 5.1) more than controls did, with a one-tailed test giving p = 0.040. In every sequenced subject, all of the top five TRBV05-01 clones were private clones.

Each depressed patient was matched pairwise with a non-depressed control on sex, age, current smoking status and body mass index. All participants were of European descent. Controls had no current or lifetime mood disorder and scored 5 or less on the Quick Inventory of Depressive Symptoms-Self Report. All participants were excluded for major medical conditions, Axis I/II comorbidities, regular medication or illicit drug use, or drinking over 100 g alcohol weekly. From each participant, roughly 30 ml of peripheral blood was collected into EDTA tubes. CD4+ T cells were purified from thawed PBMCs by magnetic negative selection with the BD IMag Human CD4 T Lymphocyte Enrichment Set. The CD4+ enrichment method typically yielded around 95% purity as confirmed by flow cytometry. TCRbeta sequencing was performed on a subgroup of a handful of case-control pairs selected blind to chemokine receptor expression and flow-cytometric repertoire skewing results. Every blood sample was taken in the morning at 8:00 a.m., after which PBMCs were separated out using Ficoll-Hypaque gradient centrifugation. Until being assayed, PBMCs were kept in liquid nitrogen after cryopreservation by gradual cooling to -80 degrees C.

This sequence uses TRBV7-9 and TRBJ1-5; no confident D gene assignment can be made. The TCR comes from a woman in her twenties or thirties in good health. The sample taken for sequencing was CD4+ T cells from PBMCs. The CDR3 region has the sequence CASSLGGFSNQPQHF. In nucleotides, the sequence is TGTGCCAGCAGCCTTGGCGGGTTTAGCAATCAGCCCCAGCATTTT. With the rest looked up from the reference TRBV7-9 and TRBJ1-5 genes rather than sequenced, the full variable domain is DTGVSQNPRHKITKRGQNVTFRCDPISEHNRLYWYRQTLGQGPEFLTYFQNEAQLEKSRLLSDRFSAERPKGSFSTLEIQRTEQGDSAMYLCASSLGGFSNQPQHFGDGTRLSIL.